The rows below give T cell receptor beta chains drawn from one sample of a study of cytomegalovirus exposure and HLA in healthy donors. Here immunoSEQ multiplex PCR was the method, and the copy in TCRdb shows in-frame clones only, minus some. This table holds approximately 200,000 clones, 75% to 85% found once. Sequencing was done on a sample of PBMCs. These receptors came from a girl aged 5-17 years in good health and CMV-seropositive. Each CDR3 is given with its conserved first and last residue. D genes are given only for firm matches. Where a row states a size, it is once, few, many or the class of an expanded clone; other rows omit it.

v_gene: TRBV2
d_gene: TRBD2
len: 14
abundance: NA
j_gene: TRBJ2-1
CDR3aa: CASTEGLPLHEQFF
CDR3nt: TGTGCCAGCACAGAGGGACTACCCCTCCATGAGCAGTTCTTC

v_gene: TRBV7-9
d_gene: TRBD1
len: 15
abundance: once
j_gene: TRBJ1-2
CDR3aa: CASSPRGQGARGYTF
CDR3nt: TGTGCCAGCAGCCCAAGGGGGCAGGGGGCGCGTGGCTACACCTTC

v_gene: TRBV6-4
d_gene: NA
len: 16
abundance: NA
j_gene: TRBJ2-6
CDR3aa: CASSEDSGSGANVLTF
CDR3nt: TGTGCCAGCAGTGAGGACAGCGGCTCTGGGGCCAACGTCCTGACTTTC

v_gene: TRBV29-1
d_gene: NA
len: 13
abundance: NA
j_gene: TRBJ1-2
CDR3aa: CSVEGQSNYGYTF
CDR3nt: TGCAGCGTTGAAGGACAGAGTAACTATGGCTACACCTTC

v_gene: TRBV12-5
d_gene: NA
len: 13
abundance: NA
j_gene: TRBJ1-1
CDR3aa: CASGLVRDTEAFF
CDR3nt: TGTGCTAGTGGTTTGGTACGGGACACTGAAGCTTTCTTT

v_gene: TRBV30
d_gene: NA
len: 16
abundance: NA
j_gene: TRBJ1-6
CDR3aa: CAWTYQGGVYNPPLHF
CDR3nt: TGTGCCTGGACCTACCAGGGAGGGGTTTATAATCCACCCCTCCACTTT

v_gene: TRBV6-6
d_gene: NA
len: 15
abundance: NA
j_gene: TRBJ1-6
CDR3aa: CASSYSDTQGSPLHF
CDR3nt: TGTGCCAGCAGTTACTCGGATACGCAGGGATCACCCCTCCACTTT

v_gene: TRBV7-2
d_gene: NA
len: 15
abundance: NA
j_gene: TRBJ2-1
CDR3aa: CASSLEGGQYNEQFF
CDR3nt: TGTGCCAGCAGCTTAGAGGGCGGGCAGTACAATGAGCAGTTCTTC

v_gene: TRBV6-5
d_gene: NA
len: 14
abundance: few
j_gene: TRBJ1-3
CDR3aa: CASRNRVSGNTIYF
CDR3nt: TGTGCCAGCAGAAACAGGGTGTCTGGAAACACCATATATTTT

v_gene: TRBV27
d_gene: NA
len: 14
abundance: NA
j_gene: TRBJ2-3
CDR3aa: CASSLVSAADTQYF
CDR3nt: TGTGCCAGCAGTTTAGTTAGTGCCGCAGATACGCAGTATTTT

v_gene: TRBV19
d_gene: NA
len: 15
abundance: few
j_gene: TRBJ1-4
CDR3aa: CASSIDRGWNEKLFF
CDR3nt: TGTGCCAGTAGTATAGATCGGGGGTGGAATGAAAAACTGTTTTTT

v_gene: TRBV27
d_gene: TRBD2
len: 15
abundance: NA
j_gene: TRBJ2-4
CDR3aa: CASSLGWDYKNIQYF
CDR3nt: TGTGCCAGCAGTTTAGGGTGGGACTATAAAAACATTCAGTACTTC

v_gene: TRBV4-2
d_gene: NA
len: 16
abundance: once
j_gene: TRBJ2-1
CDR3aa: CASSQDSTVESGEQFF
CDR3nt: TGTGCCAGCAGCCAAGATTCGACAGTTGAGAGTGGTGAGCAGTTCTTC

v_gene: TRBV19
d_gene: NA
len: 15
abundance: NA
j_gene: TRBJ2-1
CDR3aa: CASTPGQLEYNEQFF
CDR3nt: TGTGCCAGTACCCCCGGACAGCTTGAGTACAATGAGCAGTTCTTC

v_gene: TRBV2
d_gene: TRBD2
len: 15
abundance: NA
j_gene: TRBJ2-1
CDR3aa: CASSEREAGGHKQFF
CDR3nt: TGTGCCAGCAGTGAAAGGGAGGCGGGGGGGCATAAGCAGTTCTTC

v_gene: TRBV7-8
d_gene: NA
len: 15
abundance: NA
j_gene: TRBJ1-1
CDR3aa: CASSLVGGGFTEAFF
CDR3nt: TGTGCCAGCAGCTTAGTCGGCGGAGGGTTCACTGAAGCTTTCTTT

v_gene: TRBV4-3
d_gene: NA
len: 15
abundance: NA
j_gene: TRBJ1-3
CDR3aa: CASSQDRSSGNTIYF
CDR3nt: TGCGCCAGCAGCCAAGATCGGAGCTCTGGAAACACCATATATTTT

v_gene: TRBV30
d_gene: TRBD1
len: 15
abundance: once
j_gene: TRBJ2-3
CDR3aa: CAWRGQGVGTDTQYF
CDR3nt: TGTGCCTGGAGGGGCCAGGGGGTTGGCACAGATACGCAGTATTTT

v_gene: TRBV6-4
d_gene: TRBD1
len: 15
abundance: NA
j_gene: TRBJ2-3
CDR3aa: CASSQGQGSADTQYF
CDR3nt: TGTGCCAGCAGTCAGGGACAGGGCTCAGCAGATACGCAGTATTTT

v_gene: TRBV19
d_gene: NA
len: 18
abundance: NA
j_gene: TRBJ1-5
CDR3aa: CASSIERGQKNKNQPQHF
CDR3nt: TGTGCCAGTAGTATAGAAAGAGGACAGAAAAATAAAAATCAGCCCCAGCATTTT

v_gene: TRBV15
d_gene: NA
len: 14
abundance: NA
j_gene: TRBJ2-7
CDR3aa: CATSGGLDSYEQYF
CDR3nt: TGTGCCACCAGCGGCGGACTGGACTCCTACGAGCAGTACTTC

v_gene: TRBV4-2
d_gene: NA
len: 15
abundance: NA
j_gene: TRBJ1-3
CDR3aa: CASSQAQGSGNTIYF
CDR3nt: TGTGCCAGCAGCCAAGCTCAGGGTTCTGGAAACACCATATATTTT